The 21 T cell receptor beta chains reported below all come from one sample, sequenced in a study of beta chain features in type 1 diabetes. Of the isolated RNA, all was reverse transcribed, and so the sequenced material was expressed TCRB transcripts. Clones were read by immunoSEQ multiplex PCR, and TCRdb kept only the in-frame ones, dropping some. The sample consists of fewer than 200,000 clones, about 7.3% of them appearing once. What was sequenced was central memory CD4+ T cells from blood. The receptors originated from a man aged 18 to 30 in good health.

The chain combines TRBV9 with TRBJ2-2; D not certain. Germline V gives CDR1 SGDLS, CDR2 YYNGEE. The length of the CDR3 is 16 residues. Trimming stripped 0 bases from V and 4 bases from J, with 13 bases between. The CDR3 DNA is TGTGCCAGCAGCGTAGTTCCGATGGCTAGCACCGGGGAGCTGTTTTTT. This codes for CASSVVPMASTGELFF.

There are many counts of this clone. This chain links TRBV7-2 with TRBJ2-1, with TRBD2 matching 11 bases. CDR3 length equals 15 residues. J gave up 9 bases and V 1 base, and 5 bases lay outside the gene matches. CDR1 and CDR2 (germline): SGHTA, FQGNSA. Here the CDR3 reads CASSLGSTSGIEQFF. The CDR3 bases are TGTGCCAGCAGCTTAGGGTCGACTAGCGGGATTGAGCAGTTCTTC.

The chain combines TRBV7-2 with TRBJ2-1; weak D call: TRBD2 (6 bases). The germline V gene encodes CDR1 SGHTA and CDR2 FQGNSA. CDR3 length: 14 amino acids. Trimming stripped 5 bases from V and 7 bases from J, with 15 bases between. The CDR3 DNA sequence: TGTGCCAGCAGCGAAGTGGGCGGGATGAATGAGCAGTTCTTC. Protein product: CASSEVGGMNEQFF. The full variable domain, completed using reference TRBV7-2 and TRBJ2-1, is GAGVSQSPSNKVTEKGKDVELRCDPISGHTALYWYRQSLGQGLEFLIYFQGNSAPDKSGLPSDRFSAERTGGSVSTLTIQRTQQEDSAVYLCASSEVGGMNEQFFGPGTRLTVL.

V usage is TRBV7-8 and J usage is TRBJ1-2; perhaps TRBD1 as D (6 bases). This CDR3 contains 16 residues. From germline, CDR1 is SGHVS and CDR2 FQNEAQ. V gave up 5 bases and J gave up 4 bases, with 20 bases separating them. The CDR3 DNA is TGTGCCAGCAGCGCCAGGGACACCCGTTCGACCTATGGCTACACCTTC. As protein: CASSARDTRSTYGYTF.

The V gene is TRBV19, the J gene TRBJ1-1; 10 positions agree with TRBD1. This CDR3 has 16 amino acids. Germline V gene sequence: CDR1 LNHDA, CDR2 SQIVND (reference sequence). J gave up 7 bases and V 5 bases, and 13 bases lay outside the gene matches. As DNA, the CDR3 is TGTGCCAGTAGTGACTTGGGACAGGGGTCGGGAAATGAAGCTTTCTTT. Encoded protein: CASSDLGQGSGNEAFF.

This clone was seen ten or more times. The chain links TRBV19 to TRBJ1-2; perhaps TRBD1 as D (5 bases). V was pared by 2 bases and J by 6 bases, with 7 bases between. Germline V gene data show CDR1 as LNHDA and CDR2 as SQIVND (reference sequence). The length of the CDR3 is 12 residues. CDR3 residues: CASSIRRDGYTF. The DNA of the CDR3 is TGTGCCAGTAGTATACGCAGGGATGGCTACACCTTC. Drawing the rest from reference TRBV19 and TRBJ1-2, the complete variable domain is DGGITQSPKYLFRKEGQNVTLSCEQNLNHDAMYWYRQDPGQGLRLIYYSQIVNDFQKGDIAEGYSVSREKKESFPLTVTSAQKNPTAFYLCASSIRRDGYTFGSGTRLTVV.

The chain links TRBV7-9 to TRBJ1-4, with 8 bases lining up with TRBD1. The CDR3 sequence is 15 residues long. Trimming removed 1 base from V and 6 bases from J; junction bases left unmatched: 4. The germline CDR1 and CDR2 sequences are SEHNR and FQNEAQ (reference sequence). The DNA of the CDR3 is TGTGCCAGCAGCTTAGAGACAGGGGTCCATGAAAAACTGTTTTTT. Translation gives CASSLETGVHEKLFF.

The CDR3 sequence is CATTYQPGGNQPQHF. The DNA of the CDR3 is TGTGCCACTACCTATCAACCAGGGGGCAATCAGCCCCAGCATTTT. The chain employs TRBV10-3 and TRBJ1-5; weak D call: TRBD1 (6 bases). Germline values: CDR1 ENHRY, CDR2 SYGVKD. The CDR3 is made up of 15 amino acids. The ends were cut back, 10 bases at V and 2 bases at J, with 18 bases in the middle.

The DNA of the CDR3 is TGCGCCAGCAGCCTGGAGCGGCAAGACGAGCAGTACTTC. It yields the protein CASSLERQDEQYF. The V call is TRBV5-1, the J call TRBJ2-7, with D maybe TRBD2 (5 bases). Germline CDR1 reads SGHRS; CDR2 reads YFSETQ. CDR3 length equals 13 residues. V was cut by 4 bases and J by 5 bases, with 13 bases left in between.

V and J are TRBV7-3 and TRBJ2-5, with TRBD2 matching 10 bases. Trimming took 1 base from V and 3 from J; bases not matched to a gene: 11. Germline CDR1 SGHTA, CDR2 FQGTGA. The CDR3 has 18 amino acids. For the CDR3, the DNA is TGTGCCAGCAGCTTAAGTCCGCGACAGCGGGGGGGTAAAGAGACCCAGTACTTC. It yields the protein CASSLSPRQRGGKETQYF.

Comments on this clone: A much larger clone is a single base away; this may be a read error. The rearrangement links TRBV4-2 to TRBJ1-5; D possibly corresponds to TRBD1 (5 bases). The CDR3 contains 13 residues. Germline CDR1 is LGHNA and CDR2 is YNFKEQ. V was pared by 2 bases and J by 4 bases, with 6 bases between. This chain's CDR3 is CASSQQGNQPQHF. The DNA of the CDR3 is TGTGCCAGCAGCCAACAGGGAAATCAGCCCCAGCATTTT.

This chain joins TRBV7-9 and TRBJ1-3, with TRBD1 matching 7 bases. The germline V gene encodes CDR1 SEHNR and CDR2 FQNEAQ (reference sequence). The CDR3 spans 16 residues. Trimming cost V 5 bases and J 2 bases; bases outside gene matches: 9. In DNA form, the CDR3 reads TGTGCCAGCAGCCCCAAGGACAGGCTAGCTGGAAACACCATATATTTT. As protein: CASSPKDRLAGNTIYF.

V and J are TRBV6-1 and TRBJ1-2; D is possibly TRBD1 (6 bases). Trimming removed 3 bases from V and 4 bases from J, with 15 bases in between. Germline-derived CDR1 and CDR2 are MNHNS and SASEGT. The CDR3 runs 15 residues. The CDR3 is CASSDRSDRSYGYTF. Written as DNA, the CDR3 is TGTGCCAGCAGTGACAGATCTGACAGGAGCTATGGCTACACCTTC.

CDR3 loop: CASSLWRDSYEQYF. The CDR3 bases are TGTGCCAGCAGCTTGTGGCGGGACTCCTACGAGCAGTACTTC. This rearrangement joins TRBV11-2 to TRBJ2-7; tentatively, D is TRBD2 (6 bases). The CDR3 extends over 14 amino acids. In germline, CDR1 is SGHAT, CDR2 FQNNGV. The V end was cut by 3 bases, the J end by 0 bases, with 9 bases between.

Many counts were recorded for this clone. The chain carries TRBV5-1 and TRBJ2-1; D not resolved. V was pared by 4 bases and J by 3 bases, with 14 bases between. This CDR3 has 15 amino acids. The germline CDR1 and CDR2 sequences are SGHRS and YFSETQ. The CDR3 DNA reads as TGCGCCAGCAGCCGTGCCGACGGCGGCTACAATGAGCAGTTCTTC. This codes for CASSRADGGYNEQFF. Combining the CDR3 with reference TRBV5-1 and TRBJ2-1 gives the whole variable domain KAGVTQTPRYLIKTRGQQVTLSCSPISGHRSVSWYQQTPGQGLQFLFEYFSETQRNKGNFPGRFSGRQFSNSRSEMNVSTLELGDSALYLCASSRADGGYNEQFFGPGTRLTVL.

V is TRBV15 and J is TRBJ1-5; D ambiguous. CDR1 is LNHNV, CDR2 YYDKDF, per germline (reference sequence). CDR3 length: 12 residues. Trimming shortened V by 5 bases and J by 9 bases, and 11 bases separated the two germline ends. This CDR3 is CATSALGGPQHF. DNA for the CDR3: TGTGCCACCAGCGCCCTAGGAGGGCCCCAGCATTTT.

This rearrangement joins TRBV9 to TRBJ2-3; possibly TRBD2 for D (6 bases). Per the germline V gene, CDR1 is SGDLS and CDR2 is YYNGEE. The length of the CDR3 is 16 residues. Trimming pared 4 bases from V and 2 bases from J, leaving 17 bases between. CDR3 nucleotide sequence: TGTGCCAGCAGCTCCCCCGGGGGAGAGTTCACAGATACGCAGTATTTT. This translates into CASSSPGGEFTDTQYF. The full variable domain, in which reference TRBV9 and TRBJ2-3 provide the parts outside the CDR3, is DSGVTQTPKHLITATGQRVTLRCSPRSGDLSVYWYQQSLDQGLQFLIQYYNGEERAKGNILERFSAQQFPDLHSELNLSSLELGDSALYFCASSSPGGEFTDTQYFGPGTRLTVL.

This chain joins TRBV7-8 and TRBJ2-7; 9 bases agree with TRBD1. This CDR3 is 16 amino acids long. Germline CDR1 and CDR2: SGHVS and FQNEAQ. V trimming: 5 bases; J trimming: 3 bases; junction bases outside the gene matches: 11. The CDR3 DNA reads TGTGCCAGCAGCCGGACAGGGGACTCCTCATTCTACGAGCAGTACTTC. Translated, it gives CASSRTGDSSFYEQYF.

In nucleotides, the CDR3 is TGTGCCAGCAGCCAACTCGCTAGCACAGATACGCAGTATTTT. The encoded protein is CASSQLASTDTQYF. The rearrangement uses TRBV7-9 and TRBJ2-3, with D unclear. The CDR3 sequence is 14 residues long. Trimming stripped 5 bases from V and 0 bases from J, with 9 bases between. Germline CDR1 and CDR2: SEHNR and FQNEAQ (reference sequence).

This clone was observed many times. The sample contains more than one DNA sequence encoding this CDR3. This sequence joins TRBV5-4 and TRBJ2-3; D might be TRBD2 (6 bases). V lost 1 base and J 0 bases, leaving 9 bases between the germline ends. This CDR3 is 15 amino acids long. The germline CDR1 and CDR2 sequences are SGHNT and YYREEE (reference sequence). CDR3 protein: CASSLSSGSTDTQYF. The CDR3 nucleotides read TGTGCCAGCAGCTTGTCGAGCGGGAGCACAGATACGCAGTATTTT.

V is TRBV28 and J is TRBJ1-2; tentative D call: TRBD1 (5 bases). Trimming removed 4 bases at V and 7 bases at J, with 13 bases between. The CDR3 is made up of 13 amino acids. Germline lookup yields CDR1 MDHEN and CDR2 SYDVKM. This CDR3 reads CASSSRLGGGYTF. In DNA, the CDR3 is TGTGCCAGCAGTTCCCGACTCGGGGGTGGCTACACCTTC.